This T cell receptor (beta chain) was retrieved from a study of T cells after yellow fever vaccination. The junction had 12 bases not matched to a gene; V was cut back by 3 bases and J by 12 bases. This CDR3 spans 15 amino acids. Germline CDR1 and CDR2: SNHLY and FYNNEI. From the 5' RACE reads, TCRdb called clonotypes with MiXCR, one entry per CDR3 protein. The sample shows some 500,000 distinct CDR3 sequences, approximately 13% of them seen only once. The clonotype comes from a man aged 25 to 45 who received the YFV17D yellow fever vaccine. The chain joins TRBV2 to TRBJ2-1; 9 bases agree with TRBD2. Source: PBMCs, taken on the day of the yellow fever booster vaccination. The CDR3 loop reads CASSDGSGGGLMQFF. As DNA, the CDR3 is TGTGCCAGCAGTGACGGTAGCGGGGGTGGACTGATGCAGTTCTTC.